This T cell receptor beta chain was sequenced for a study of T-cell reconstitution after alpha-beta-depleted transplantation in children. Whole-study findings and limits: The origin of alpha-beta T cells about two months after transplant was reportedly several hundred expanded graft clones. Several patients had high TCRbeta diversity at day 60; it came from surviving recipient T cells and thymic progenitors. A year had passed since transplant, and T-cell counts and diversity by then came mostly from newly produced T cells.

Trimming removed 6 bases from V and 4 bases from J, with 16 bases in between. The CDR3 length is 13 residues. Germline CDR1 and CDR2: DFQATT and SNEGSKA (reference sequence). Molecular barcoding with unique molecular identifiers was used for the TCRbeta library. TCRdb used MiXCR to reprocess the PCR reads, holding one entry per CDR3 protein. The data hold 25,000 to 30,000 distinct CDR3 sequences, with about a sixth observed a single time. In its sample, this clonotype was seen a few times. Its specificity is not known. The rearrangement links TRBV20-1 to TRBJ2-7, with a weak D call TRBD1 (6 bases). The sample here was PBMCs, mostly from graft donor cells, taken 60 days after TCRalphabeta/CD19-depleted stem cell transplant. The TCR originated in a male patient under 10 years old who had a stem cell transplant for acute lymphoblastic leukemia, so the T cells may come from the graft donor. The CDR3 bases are TGCAGTGCCCGAGACAGGTTGGGATACGAGCAGTACTTC. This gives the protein CSARDRLGYEQYF.